The 21 T cell receptor beta chains reported below all come from one sample, sequenced in a study of blood T cells in healthy people across ages. Primed by a sample-barcoded 5' primer and a J-beta primer mix, a second PCR proceeded for 7 to 11 cycles. TCRdb redid the calling of the 5' RACE reads with MiXCR, one entry per CDR3 protein. Counted here are just over 1 million distinct CDR3 sequences, less than 50% occurring once; the ten biggest clones make up approximately 17%. What was sequenced was blood. These receptor sequences come from a woman aged 60 to 75 in good health.

This clonotype has just a few counts. The J gene is TRBJ1-4, the V gene TRBV6-6, with D possibly being TRBD1 (6 bases). Germline-derived CDR1 and CDR2 are MNHNY and SVGAGI (reference sequence). V was pared by 4 bases and J by 7 bases, with 13 bases between. The CDR3 consists of 14 residues. CDR3 loop: CASSLTGRSEKLFF. The DNA for the CDR3 is TGTGCCAGCAGTTTGACAGGAAGGAGTGAAAAACTGTTTTTT.

The chain carries TRBV20-1 and TRBJ1-5; 8 nucleotides agree with TRBD1. Trimming removed 6 bases from V and 3 bases from J; junction bases left unmatched: 4. CDR1 is DFQATT and CDR2 is SNEGSKA in the germline V gene (reference sequence). The CDR3 sequence is 13 residues long. CDR3 loop: CSATGGNNQPQHF. The CDR3 DNA is TGCAGTGCCACAGGGGGTAACAATCAGCCCCAGCATTTT.

This chain links TRBV5-1 with TRBJ2-1, with 12 nucleotides matching TRBD2. Germline V gives CDR1 SGHRS, CDR2 YFSETQ. The CDR3 consists of 15 residues. V dropped 2 bases and J dropped 9; count of bases not matched to a gene: 6. The CDR3 region is CASSFRLAGEAEQFF. Here the CDR3 DNA reads TGCGCCAGCAGCTTCAGACTAGCGGGAGAGGCTGAGCAGTTCTTC.

This clonotype was recorded a few times. The chain employs TRBV7-8 and TRBJ2-7; 12 bases align to TRBD2. The CDR3 consists of 16 residues. CDR1 is SGHVS and CDR2 is FQNEAQ in the germline V gene. The J segment lost 2 bases and the V segment lost 1 base, leaving 3 bases of the junction unmatched. The CDR3 loop is CASSLGTSGKPYEQYF. CDR3 nucleotides: TGTGCCAGCAGCTTAGGGACTAGCGGGAAACCCTACGAGCAGTACTTC.

This sequence joins TRBV7-2 and TRBJ1-5, with TRBD1 matching over 8 bases. The CDR3 spans 19 residues. The germline V gene has CDR1 SGHTA and CDR2 FQGNSA. Trimming at V came to 2 bases and at J to 4 bases, leaving 16 bases not matched to a gene. As DNA, the CDR3 is TGTGCCAGCAGCTTAACCCCACTATTGATGGGGACAGGTAATCAGCCCCAGCATTTT. The encoded protein is CASSLTPLLMGTGNQPQHF.

The CDR3 protein is CASRCTAGRAPETQYF. Here the CDR3 DNA reads TGTGCCAGCAGATGCACTGCGGGGCGGGCCCCCGAGACCCAGTACTTC. The chain uses TRBV27 and TRBJ2-7; tentative D call: TRBD2 (6 bases). With the DNA end fitting TRBJ2-5 better, the J assignment may be wrong. In germline, CDR1 is MNHEY, CDR2 SMNVEV (reference sequence). The CDR3 is 16 residues long.

The chain combines TRBV13 with TRBJ2-1; tentative D call: TRBD2 (5 bases). The CDR3 covers 16 residues. Trimming shortened V by 5 bases and J by 0 bases, and 14 bases separated the two germline ends. Germline loops: CDR1 PRHDT, CDR2 FYEKMQ (reference sequence). The DNA for the CDR3 is TGTGCCAGCAGCATAAGGACTCAGAGCTCCTACAATGAGCAGTTCTTC. Translation: CASSIRTQSSYNEQFF.

The CDR3 DNA reads as TGTGCCAGCAGCCCCATGGGGGTCTACAATGAGCAGTTCTTC. Protein sequence: CASSPMGVYNEQFF. The V and J genes are TRBV14 and TRBJ2-1; D assignment may be TRBD1 or TRBD2 (5 bases each). Germline loops: CDR1 SGHDN, CDR2 FVKESK. V was shortened by 4 bases and J by 3 bases, with 10 bases between the two germline ends. This CDR3 has 14 residues.

This clonotype was counted a few times. The J gene is TRBJ2-5, the V gene TRBV4-2, with 7 bases matching TRBD2. The germline V gene encodes CDR1 LGHNA and CDR2 YNFKEQ. CDR3 length equals 15 residues. J gave up 2 bases and V 0 bases, and 3 bases lay outside the gene matches. CDR3 region: CASSQERGRQETQYF. The CDR3 DNA follows: TGTGCCAGCAGCCAAGAGCGGGGGAGGCAAGAGACCCAGTACTTC.

The chain couples TRBV5-6 to TRBJ2-7; D is possibly TRBD1 (7 bases). V lost 2 bases, J lost 5 bases, and 20 bases lay in between. CDR1 SGHDT and CDR2 YYEEEE come from the germline V gene. The CDR3 is 16 residues long. CDR3 residues: CASSLAARRGQDEQYF. As DNA, the CDR3 is TGTGCCAGCAGCTTAGCGGCCCGGAGGGGGCAGGACGAGCAGTACTTC.

This clonotype was seen just once. The chain has TRBV15 and TRBJ2-7; TRBD2 agrees at 13 bases. CDR1 is LNHNV and CDR2 is YYDKDF in the germline V gene (reference sequence). After removal of 4 bases from V and 3 bases from J, the junction contained 6 bases not matched to a gene. The CDR3 runs to 16 residues. CDR3: CATSTPWTSGSYEQYF. The CDR3 DNA reads as TGTGCCACCAGCACGCCCTGGACTAGCGGGAGCTACGAGCAGTACTTC.

The chain joins TRBV12-5 to TRBJ2-7, with 7 bases matching TRBD1. J lost 2 bases, V lost 10 bases, and 14 bases had no gene match. The CDR3 is 15 amino acids. The germline CDR1 and CDR2 sequences are LGHNT and FRNRAP. This chain's CDR3 is CAIQTPGQQAYEQYF. CDR3 in DNA: TGTGCTATTCAGACTCCGGGACAGCAGGCCTACGAGCAGTACTTC. Full variable domain (outside the CDR3, taken from reference TRBV12-5 and TRBJ2-7): DARVTQTPRHKVTEMGQEVTMRCQPILGHNTVFWYRQTMMQGLELLAYFRNRAPLDDSGMPKDRFSAEMPDATLATLKIQPSEPRDSAVYFCAIQTPGQQAYEQYFGPGTRLTVT.

This clonotype was recorded at least ten times. The chain has TRBV6-5 and TRBJ2-7; 9 bases map to TRBD2. Germline CDR1 MNHEY, CDR2 SVGAGI. The V segment lost 2 bases and the J segment 6 bases; nucleotides outside the gene matches: 5. This CDR3 has 14 residues. The CDR3 DNA sequence: TGTGCCAGCAGTTACGTAGCGGGAGCAGGCGAGCAGTACTTC. Translated: CASSYVAGAGEQYF.

CDR3 nucleotide sequence: TGTGCCAGCAGGGGCGGGGGAAATTTATCTGGCTACACCTTC. This codes for CASRGGGNLSGYTF. This chain connects TRBV27 to TRBJ1-2; a possible D gene is TRBD1 (5 bases). Trimming left V 6 bases short and J 7 bases short, with 18 bases between. CDR3 length equals 14 residues. The V gene's germline CDR1 is MNHEY and CDR2 SMNVEV (reference sequence).

This clonotype was recorded at least ten times. V is TRBV6-6 and J is TRBJ2-5, with TRBD1 matching 9 bases. Germline trimming cut 6 bases from V and 9 bases from J; bases unmatched to any gene: 14. From germline, CDR1 is MNHNY and CDR2 SVGAGI (reference sequence). The CDR3 is 15 residues long. The CDR3 region is CASRTGTGPKLAQYF. In nucleotides, the CDR3 is TGTGCCAGCAGGACCGGGACAGGGCCAAAGTTGGCCCAGTACTTC.

In this sample, this clonotype turned up a few times. This rearrangement joins TRBV29-1 to TRBJ2-3; D is tentatively TRBD1 or TRBD2 (5 bases each). This CDR3 comprises 15 residues. CDR1 is SQVTM, CDR2 ANQGSEA, per germline. The V end was cut by 6 bases, the J end by 4 bases, with 20 bases between. The CDR3 DNA is TGCAGCGTGGATCAGGACGGGACGTGGTCAGATACGCAGTATTTT. It encodes CSVDQDGTWSDTQYF.

V is TRBV20-1 and J is TRBJ2-7; the D gene is possibly TRBD2 (7 bases). Germline assignment: CDR1 DFQATT and CDR2 SNEGSKA (reference sequence). This CDR3 spans 14 amino acids. V was trimmed by 1 base and J by 7 bases, leaving 17 bases between them. In DNA, the CDR3 is TGCAGTGCTAGAGCATTGACTAGCCAGGGGGAGCAGTACTTC. This encodes CSARALTSQGEQYF.

The rearrangement joins TRBV4-1 to TRBJ2-7; 8 nucleotides agree with TRBD2. J was trimmed by 1 base and V by 0 bases; bases with no gene match: 5. The germline V gene encodes CDR1 MGHRA and CDR2 YSYEKL. The CDR3 runs 16 residues. The CDR3 DNA follows: TGCGCCAGCAGCCAAGAGAGCGGGAGTAGGTCCTACGAGCAGTACTTC. Protein product: CASSQESGSRSYEQYF.

The chain recombines TRBV20-1 with TRBJ2-1; 9 bases are a match to TRBD1. The V and J ends lost 3 bases and 0 bases, in that order; junction bases with no gene match: 15. The CDR3 has 19 residues. CDR1 is DFQATT, CDR2 SNEGSKA, per germline (reference sequence). CDR3 loop: CSARGTGTGSRISYNEQFF. DNA of the CDR3: TGCAGTGCTAGGGGAACCGGGACAGGGTCCAGAATCTCCTACAATGAGCAGTTCTTC.

This clonotype came up a few times. V and J are TRBV11-1 and TRBJ2-1; D gene uncertain. TRBJ2-7 matches the DNA end more closely, so the J call is doubtful. This CDR3 spans 15 amino acids. Germline values: CDR1 SGHAT, CDR2 FQDESV (reference sequence). The CDR3 loop is CASSLSRSSYNEQYF. CDR3 coding DNA: TGTGCCAGCAGCTTGAGCCGGAGCTCCTACAATGAGCAGTACTTC.

The rearrangement joins TRBV10-2 to TRBJ1-5; possible D gene TRBD1, 5 bases. The CDR3 has 15 residues. Trimming took 2 bases from V and 1 from J, leaving 9 bases between them. CDR1 is WSHSY, CDR2 SAAADI, per germline. Written as DNA, the CDR3 is TGCGCCAGCAGTGAGACGCAGGGAAGCAATCAGCCCCAGCATTTT. Translating gives CASSETQGSNQPQHF.